A single sample gave rise to the 9 T cell receptor beta chains below, sequenced in a study of blood T cell repertoires in COVID-19. Only in-frame clones appear in the TCRdb table, and some are missing; sequencing was by immunoSEQ multiplex PCR. The table has roughly 230,000 clones, about 85% seen once. Specimen: peripheral blood. Source of these receptors: a man between 40 and 49 years old with acute or convalescent COVID-19.

As concerns this clone: Other DNA sequences within the sample encode an identical CDR3. The V call is TRBV27, the J call TRBJ1-5, with 7 positions matching TRBD1. Germline V gives CDR1 MNHEY, CDR2 SMNVEV (reference sequence). This CDR3 has 16 residues. V lost 5 bases to trimming and J lost 6 bases; unmatched junction nucleotides: 13. The CDR3 bases are TGTGCCAGCAGTAGAATCACAGGGGACCAAACTCAGCCCCAGCATTTT. Translated: CASSRITGDQTQPQHF.

The CDR3 DNA reads as TGCGCCAGCAGCTATTCCCCCGGAGGGGGCGGCACTGAAGCTTTCTTT. This codes for CASSYSPGGGGTEAFF. The chain couples TRBV5-1 to TRBJ1-1; 7 bases align to TRBD1. Per the germline V gene, CDR1 is SGHRS and CDR2 is YFSETQ. Germline trimming cut 3 bases from V and 4 bases from J; bases unmatched to any gene: 12. The CDR3 totals 16 residues. The full variable domain, in which reference TRBV5-1 and TRBJ1-1 provide the parts outside the CDR3, is KAGVTQTPRYLIKTRGQQVTLSCSPISGHRSVSWYQQTPGQGLQFLFEYFSETQRNKGNFPGRFSGRQFSNSRSEMNVSTLELGDSALYLCASSYSPGGGGTEAFFGQGTRLTVV.

The rearrangement uses TRBV28 and TRBJ2-3, with 7 positions matching TRBD2. V lost 5 bases, J lost 3 bases, and 8 bases stayed unmatched. The length of the CDR3 is 15 residues. CDR1 is MDHEN and CDR2 is SYDVKM in the germline V gene. The CDR3 region is CASSRIWGGTDTQYF. Here the CDR3 DNA reads TGTGCCAGCAGTCGCATCTGGGGGGGGACAGATACGCAGTATTTT.

The chain combines TRBV27 with TRBJ2-3; 9 bases agree with TRBD2. Germline values: CDR1 MNHEY, CDR2 SMNVEV (reference sequence). The CDR3 length is 14 residues. Trimming removed 6 bases from V and 5 bases from J; junction bases left unmatched: 6. Here the CDR3 reads CASRKASGVDTQYF. The CDR3 nucleotides read TGTGCCAGCAGGAAAGCTAGCGGGGTAGATACGCAGTATTTT.

This chain uses TRBV7-9 with TRBJ1-4, with D uncertain. CDR1 is SEHNR, CDR2 FQNEAQ, per germline (reference sequence). This CDR3 is 15 amino acids long. Trimming pared 1 base from V and 4 bases from J, leaving 10 bases between. CDR3 protein: CASSLGAGYNEKLFF. CDR3 bases: TGTGCCAGCAGCTTAGGCGCAGGCTATAATGAAAAACTGTTTTTT.

J is TRBJ2-7 and V is TRBV19; D may be TRBD1 (6 bases). The CDR3 covers 15 residues. Germline-derived CDR1 and CDR2 are LNHDA and SQIVND (reference sequence). Trimming removed 3 bases from V and 2 bases from J, with 14 bases in between. The CDR3 nucleotides read TGTGCCAGTAGTATTTTTGCAGGGGAGACCTACGAGCAGTACTTC. It yields the protein CASSIFAGETYEQYF.

The chain uses TRBV29-1 and TRBJ2-3, with D tentatively TRBD2 (6 bases). The CDR3 consists of 15 residues. Trimming shortened V by 3 bases and J by 3 bases, and 16 bases separated the two germline ends. In germline, CDR1 is SQVTM, CDR2 ANQGSEA. The CDR3 nucleotides are TGCAGCGTTGAGGGTAGCGGCCACGGGACAGATACGCAGTATTTT. As protein: CSVEGSGHGTDTQYF.

V and J are TRBV4-3 and TRBJ1-4, with no clear D. Trimming stripped 6 bases from V and 7 bases from J, with 15 bases between. CDR3 length: 14 amino acids. Germline lookup yields CDR1 LGHNA and CDR2 YSLEER. CDR3 residues: CASSLTHTGEKLFF. The CDR3 region has the DNA TGCGCCAGCAGTCTCACACACACGGGTGAAAAACTGTTTTTT.

The chain recombines TRBV7-8 with TRBJ1-4; tentatively, D is TRBD1 (6 bases). The CDR3 runs to 16 residues. Germline CDR1 is SGHVS and CDR2 is FQNEAQ. V dropped 5 bases and J dropped 7 bases, with 20 bases sitting between them. CDR3 in DNA: TGTGCCAGCAGCCGTAATTTGGGGGCAGGAAGTGAAAAACTGTTTTTT. Translation: CASSRNLGAGSEKLFF. The whole variable domain, filled in from reference TRBV7-8 and TRBJ1-4, reads GAGVSQSPRYKVAKRGQDVALRCDPISGHVSLFWYQQALGQGPEFLTYFQNEAQLDKSGLPSDRFFAERPEGSVSTLKIQRTQQEDSAVYLCASSRNLGAGSEKLFFGSGTQLSVL.